Described below is a single T cell receptor (beta chain) sequence and its context. Its antigen remains unidentified. This sample stems from a study of blood T cells in healthy people across ages. The study's findings and limits: Both naive CD4+ cell counts and diversity were greater in long-lived donors than in aged donors. Estimates of diversity drawn from one million T cells were considered underestimates. Conclusively comparing naive with antigen-experienced cells was impossible with unsorted PBMCs.

A J-beta primer mix and a sample-barcoded 5' primer were used in a second PCR of roughly 6 to 12 cycles. A minimum of 3 million CDR3-containing paired-end reads was obtained for each sample. TCRdb re-called the 5' RACE reads with MiXCR, one entry per CDR3 protein. The table shows about 630,000 distinct CDR3 sequences, with around 21% occurring only once. Sequencing was carried out using blood. This TCR was recovered from a man between 65 and 85 years old in good health.

CDR3 region: CATSDHSGSGTGELFF. The DNA of the CDR3 is TGTGCCACCAGTGACCACAGCGGGAGCGGGACCGGGGAGCTGTTTTTT. The chain recombines TRBV24-1 with TRBJ2-2, with 8 bases matching TRBD2. V lost 4 bases and J lost 5; bases outside the gene matches: 8. Looked up from germline, CDR1 is KGHDR and CDR2 is SFDVKD. The CDR3 is 16 residues long.